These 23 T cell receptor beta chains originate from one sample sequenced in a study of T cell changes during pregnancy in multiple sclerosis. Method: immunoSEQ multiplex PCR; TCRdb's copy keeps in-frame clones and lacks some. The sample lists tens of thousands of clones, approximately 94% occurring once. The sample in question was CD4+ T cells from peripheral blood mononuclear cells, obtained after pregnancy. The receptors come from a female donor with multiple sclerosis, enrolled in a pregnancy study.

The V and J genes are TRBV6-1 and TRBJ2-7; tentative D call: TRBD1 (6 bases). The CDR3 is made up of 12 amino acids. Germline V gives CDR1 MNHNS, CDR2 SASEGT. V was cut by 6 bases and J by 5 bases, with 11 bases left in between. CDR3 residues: CASRPQGDEQYF. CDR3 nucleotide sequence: TGTGCCAGCAGACCACAGGGAGACGAGCAGTACTTC.

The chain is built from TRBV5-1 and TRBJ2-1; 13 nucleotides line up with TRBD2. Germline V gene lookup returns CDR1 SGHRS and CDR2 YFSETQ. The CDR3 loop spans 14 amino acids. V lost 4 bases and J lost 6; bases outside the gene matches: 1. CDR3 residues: CASSRTSGGNEQFF. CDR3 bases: TGCGCCAGCAGCCGGACTAGCGGGGGCAATGAGCAGTTCTTC.

The CDR3 region has the DNA TGTGCCAGCAGTGCAAGACTAGCGGGAGTCTCGCCCCGGGAGACCCAGTACTTC. This gives the protein CASSARLAGVSPRETQYF. This chain uses TRBV2 with TRBJ2-5, with 12 bases identical to TRBD2. V was clipped by 4 bases and J by 5 bases; unmatched bases: 14. The CDR3 spans 18 residues. Germline loops: CDR1 SNHLY, CDR2 FYNNEI.

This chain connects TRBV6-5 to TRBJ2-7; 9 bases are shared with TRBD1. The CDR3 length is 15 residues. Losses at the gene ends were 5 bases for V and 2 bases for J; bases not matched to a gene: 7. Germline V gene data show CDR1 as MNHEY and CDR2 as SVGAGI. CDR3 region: CASSTTGTGPYEQYF. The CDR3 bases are TGTGCCAGCAGTACAACCGGGACAGGGCCCTACGAGCAGTACTTC.

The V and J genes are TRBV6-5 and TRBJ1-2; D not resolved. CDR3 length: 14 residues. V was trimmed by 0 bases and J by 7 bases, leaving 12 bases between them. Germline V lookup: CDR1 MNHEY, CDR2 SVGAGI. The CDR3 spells CASSYSNSRGGYTF. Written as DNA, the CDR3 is TGTGCCAGCAGTTACTCGAATTCGCGTGGTGGCTACACCTTC.

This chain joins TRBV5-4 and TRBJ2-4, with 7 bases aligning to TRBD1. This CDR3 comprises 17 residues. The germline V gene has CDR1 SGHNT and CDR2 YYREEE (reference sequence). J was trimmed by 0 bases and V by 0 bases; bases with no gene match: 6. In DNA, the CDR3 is TGTGCCAGCAGCTTGGGACAGGGTGTTCTAGCCAAAAACATTCAGTACTTC. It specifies CASSLGQGVLAKNIQYF. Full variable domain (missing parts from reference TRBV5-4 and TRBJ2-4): ETGVTQSPTHLIKTRGQQVTLRCSSQSGHNTVSWYQQALGQGPQFIFQYYREEENGRGNFPPRFSGLQFPNYSSELNVNALELDDSALYLCASSLGQGVLAKNIQYFGAGTRLSVL.

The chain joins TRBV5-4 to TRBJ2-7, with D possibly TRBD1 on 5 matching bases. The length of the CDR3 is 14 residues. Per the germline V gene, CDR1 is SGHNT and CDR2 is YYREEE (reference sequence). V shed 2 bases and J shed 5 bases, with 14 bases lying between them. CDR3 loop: CASSFDSLINEQYF. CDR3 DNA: TGTGCCAGCAGCTTCGACAGCCTGATAAACGAGCAGTACTTC.

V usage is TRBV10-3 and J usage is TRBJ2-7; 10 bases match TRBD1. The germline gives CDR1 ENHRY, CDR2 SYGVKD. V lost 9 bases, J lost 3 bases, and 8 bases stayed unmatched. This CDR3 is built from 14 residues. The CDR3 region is CAIAKGQGHYEQYF. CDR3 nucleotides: TGTGCCATTGCCAAGGGACAGGGGCACTACGAGCAGTACTTC.

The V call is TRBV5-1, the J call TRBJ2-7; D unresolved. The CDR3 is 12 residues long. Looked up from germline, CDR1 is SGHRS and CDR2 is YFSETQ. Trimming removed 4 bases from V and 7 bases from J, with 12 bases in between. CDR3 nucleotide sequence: TGCGCCAGCAGCGGGCAATTCCGGGAGCAGTACTTC. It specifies CASSGQFREQYF.

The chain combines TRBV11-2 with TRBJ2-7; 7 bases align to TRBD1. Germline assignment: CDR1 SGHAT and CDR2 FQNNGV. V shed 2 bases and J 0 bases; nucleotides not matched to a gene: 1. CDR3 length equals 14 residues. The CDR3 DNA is TGTGCCAGCAGCTTATGGGACAGCTCCTACGAGCAGTACTTC. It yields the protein CASSLWDSSYEQYF.

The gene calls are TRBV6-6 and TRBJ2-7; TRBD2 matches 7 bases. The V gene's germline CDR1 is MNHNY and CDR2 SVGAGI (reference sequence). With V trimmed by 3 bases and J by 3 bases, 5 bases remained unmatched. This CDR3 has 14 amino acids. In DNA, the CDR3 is TGTGCCAGCAGTTATTCGGGGGACTACTACGAGCAGTACTTC. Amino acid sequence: CASSYSGDYYEQYF.

CDR3 loop: CASSLEAGDQPQHF. CDR3 DNA: TGTGCCAGCAGCTTAGAAGCGGGGGATCAGCCCCAGCATTTT. The gene calls are TRBV7-2 and TRBJ1-5; D may be TRBD1 (5 bases). V was clipped by 1 base and J by 5 bases, with 9 bases between them. This CDR3 comprises 14 residues. In germline, CDR1 is SGHTA, CDR2 FQGNSA.

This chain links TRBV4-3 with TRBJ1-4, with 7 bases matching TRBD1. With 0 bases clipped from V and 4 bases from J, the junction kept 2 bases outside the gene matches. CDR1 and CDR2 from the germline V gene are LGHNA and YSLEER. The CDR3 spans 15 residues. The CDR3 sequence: CASSQDGTVNEKLFF. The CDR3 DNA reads TGCGCCAGCAGCCAAGATGGGACAGTTAATGAAAAACTGTTTTTT.

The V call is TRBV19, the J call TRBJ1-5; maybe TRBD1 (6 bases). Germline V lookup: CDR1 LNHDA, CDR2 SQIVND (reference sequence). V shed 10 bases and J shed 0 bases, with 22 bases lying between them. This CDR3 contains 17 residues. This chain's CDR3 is CATGGGANRNSNQPQHF. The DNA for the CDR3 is TGTGCCACCGGTGGGGGGGCGAACAGAAATAGCAATCAGCCCCAGCATTTT.

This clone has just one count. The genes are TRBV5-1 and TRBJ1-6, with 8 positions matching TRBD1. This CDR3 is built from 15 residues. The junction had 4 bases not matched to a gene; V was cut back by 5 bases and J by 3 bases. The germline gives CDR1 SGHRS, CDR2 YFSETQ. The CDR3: CASRPGTGYNSPLHF. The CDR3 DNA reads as TGCGCCAGCAGGCCAGGGACAGGCTATAATTCACCCCTCCACTTT.

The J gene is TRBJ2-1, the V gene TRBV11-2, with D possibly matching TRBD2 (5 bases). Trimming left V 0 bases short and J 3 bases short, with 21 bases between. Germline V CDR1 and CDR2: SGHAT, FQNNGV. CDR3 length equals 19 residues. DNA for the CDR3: TGTGCCAGCAGCTTAGATCAAGGACCCCAATACGGGAACTACAATGAGCAGTTCTTC. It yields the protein CASSLDQGPQYGNYNEQFF.

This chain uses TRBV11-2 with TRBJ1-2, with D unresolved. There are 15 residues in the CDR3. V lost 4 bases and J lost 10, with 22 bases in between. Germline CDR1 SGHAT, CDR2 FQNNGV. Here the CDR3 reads CASSSLLTFPHLYTF. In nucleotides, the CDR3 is TGTGCCAGCAGCTCCCTTTTGACATTTCCTCACCTCTACACCTTC.

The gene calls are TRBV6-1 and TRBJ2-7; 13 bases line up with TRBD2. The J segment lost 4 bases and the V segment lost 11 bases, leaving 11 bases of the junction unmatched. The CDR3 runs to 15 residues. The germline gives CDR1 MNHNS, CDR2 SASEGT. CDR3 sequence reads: CASREGLAGSYEQYF. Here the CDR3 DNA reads TGTGCCTCCAGGGAGGGACTAGCGGGATCGTACGAGCAGTACTTC.

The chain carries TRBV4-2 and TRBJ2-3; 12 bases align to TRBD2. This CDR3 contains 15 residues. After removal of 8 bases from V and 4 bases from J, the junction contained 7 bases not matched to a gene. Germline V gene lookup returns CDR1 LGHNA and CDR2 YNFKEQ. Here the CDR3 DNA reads TGTGCCAGCTCTCGGACTAGCGGGGTTCCAGATACGCAGTATTTT. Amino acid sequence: CASSRTSGVPDTQYF.

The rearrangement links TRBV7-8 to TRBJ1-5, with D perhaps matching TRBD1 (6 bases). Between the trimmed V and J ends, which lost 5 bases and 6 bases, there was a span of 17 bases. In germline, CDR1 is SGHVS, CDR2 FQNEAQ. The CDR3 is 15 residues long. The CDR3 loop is CASSLTTGGPQPQHF. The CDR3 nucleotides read TGTGCCAGCAGCCTGACAACGGGGGGCCCTCAGCCCCAGCATTTT.

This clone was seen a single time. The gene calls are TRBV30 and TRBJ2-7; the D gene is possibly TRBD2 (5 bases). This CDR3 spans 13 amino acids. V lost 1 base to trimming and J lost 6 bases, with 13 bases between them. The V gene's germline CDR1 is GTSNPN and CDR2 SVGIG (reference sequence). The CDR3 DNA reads TGTGCCTGGAGTGGTACCGTTCGGGGCGAGCAGTACTTC. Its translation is CAWSGTVRGEQYF.

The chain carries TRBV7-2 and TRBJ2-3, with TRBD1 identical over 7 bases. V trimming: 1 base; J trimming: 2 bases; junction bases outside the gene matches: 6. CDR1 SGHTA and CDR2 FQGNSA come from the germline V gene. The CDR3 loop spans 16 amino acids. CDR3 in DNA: TGTGCCAGCAGCTTAGGTGCAGGGGGAGTCACAGATACGCAGTATTTT. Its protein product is CASSLGAGGVTDTQYF.

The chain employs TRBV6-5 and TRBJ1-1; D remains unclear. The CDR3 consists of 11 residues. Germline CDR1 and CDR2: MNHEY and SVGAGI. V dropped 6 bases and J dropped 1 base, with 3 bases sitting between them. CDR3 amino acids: CASRQNTEAFF. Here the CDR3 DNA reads TGTGCCAGCAGACAGAACACTGAAGCTTTCTTT.